A single sample gave rise to the 25 T cell receptor beta chains below, sequenced in a study of memory CD4+ T cells and cytomegalovirus serostatus. The sort gate was single viable CD3+CD4+CD8-CD45RO+ cells for memory CD4+ T cells. Sequencing was performed with immunoSEQ multiplex PCR; in TCRdb, only in-frame clones are kept and a portion is missing. The sample lists tens of thousands of clones; 76% were seen once. Sequencing was carried out using memory CD4+ T cells from blood. The receptors shown here come from an adult in good health and CMV-seronegative.

This clone has a single count. This chain links TRBV5-1 with TRBJ1-4; possibly TRBD1 for D (6 bases). The germline gives CDR1 SGHRS, CDR2 YFSETQ. The CDR3 totals 16 residues. Trimming removed 4 bases at V and 0 bases at J, with 13 bases between. The CDR3 nucleotides are TGCGCCAGCAGCCATGGGGACACCCCAACTAATGAAAAACTGTTTTTT. Translating gives CASSHGDTPTNEKLFF.

V is TRBV28 and J is TRBJ1-6, with 9 nucleotides matching TRBD1. V trimming: 4 bases; J trimming: 11 bases; junction bases outside the gene matches: 9. Per germline, CDR1 MDHEN and CDR2 SYDVKM. This CDR3 region has 15 residues. The CDR3 DNA sequence: TGTGCCAGCAGTTCGGGACAGGGTAGAGGAACACCCCTCCACTTT. Its protein product is CASSSGQGRGTPLHF.

The chain joins TRBV7-8 to TRBJ1-4; possible D gene TRBD1, 5 bases. The V and J ends lost 2 bases and 0 bases respectively, with 10 bases between them. CDR3 size: 16 residues. Germline CDR1 reads SGHVS; CDR2 reads FQNEAQ. The CDR3 DNA follows: TGTGCCAGCAGCTTAACCCGACAGACAACTAATGAAAAACTGTTTTTT. Translated, it gives CASSLTRQTTNEKLFF.

J is TRBJ2-7 and V is TRBV2; a possible D gene is TRBD2 (5 bases). The CDR3 extends over 14 amino acids. Between the trimmed V and J ends, which lost 2 bases and 3 bases, there was a span of 11 bases. CDR1 is SNHLY and CDR2 is FYNNEI in the germline V gene. CDR3 loop: CASSEIGRDYEQYF. The CDR3 DNA reads as TGTGCCAGCAGTGAAATAGGACGGGACTACGAGCAGTACTTC.

V is TRBV28 and J is TRBJ1-5; possible D gene TRBD1, 5 bases. Germline values: CDR1 MDHEN, CDR2 SYDVKM. The V end was cut by 5 bases, the J end by 10 bases, with 15 bases between. There are 13 residues in the CDR3. CDR3 region: CASSGDWGKPQHF. The CDR3 nucleotides are TGTGCCAGCAGTGGAGACTGGGGCAAACCCCAGCATTTT.

The V gene is TRBV30, the J gene TRBJ1-5, with no clear D. Germline CDR1 GTSNPN, CDR2 SVGIG (reference sequence). Trimming removed 0 bases at V and 1 base at J, with 4 bases between. There are 13 residues in the CDR3. The CDR3 bases are TGTGCCTGGAGTGTTAACAGCAATCAGCCCCAGCATTTT. Encoded protein: CAWSVNSNQPQHF.

The sample holds one count of this clone. This sequence joins TRBV27 and TRBJ2-5; a weak D match, TRBD1 (6 bases). This CDR3 contains 14 residues. V lost 6 bases to trimming and J lost 5 bases, with 16 bases between them. Germline values: CDR1 MNHEY, CDR2 SMNVEV (reference sequence). The CDR3 bases are TGTGCCAGCAGCGCACAGGGCCCGGGGGAGACCCAGTACTTC. Protein: CASSAQGPGETQYF.

This clone was seen more than once but under ten times. V is TRBV29-1 and J is TRBJ2-3, with D possibly being TRBD1 (5 bases). Germline V lookup: CDR1 SQVTM, CDR2 ANQGSEA. CDR3 length: 13 residues. V dropped 6 bases and J dropped 0 bases, with 10 bases sitting between them. This CDR3 reads CSVMTDSTDTQYF. The CDR3 nucleotides are TGCAGCGTGATGACAGACAGCACAGATACGCAGTATTTT.

V and J are TRBV11-1 and TRBJ2-1; weak D call: TRBD1 (5 bases). Germline V gives CDR1 SGHAT, CDR2 FQDESV (reference sequence). The V end was cut by 5 bases, the J end by 8 bases, with 13 bases between. The CDR3 contains 13 residues. The CDR3 loop is CASSRGAFDEQFF. In DNA form, the CDR3 reads TGTGCCAGCAGCCGTGGGGCGTTTGATGAGCAGTTCTTC.

In this sample, this clone turned up once. V gene TRBV5-3 combines with J gene TRBJ1-1, with D unresolved. TRBV5-3 is placed among ORFs of uncertain function. V lost 1 base and J lost 5, with 18 bases in between. This CDR3 has 16 amino acids. CDR3 nucleotide sequence: TGTGCCAGAAGCTTGTTTATTAGGTTCGGACGAACTGAAGCTTTCTTT. Encoded protein: CARSLFIRFGRTEAFF.

The rearrangement uses TRBV29-1 and TRBJ2-7; D is undetermined. CDR3 length: 14 amino acids. V was trimmed by 1 base and J by 0 bases, leaving 10 bases between them. Germline-derived CDR1 and CDR2 are SQVTM and ANQGSEA. CDR3 DNA sequence: TGCAGCGTTGAAGGTGCAGCGAGCTCCTACGAGCAGTACTTC. Translating gives CSVEGAASSYEQYF.

The V call is TRBV2, the J call TRBJ2-1; 7 nucleotides match TRBD1. Trimming removed 3 bases from V and 12 bases from J; junction bases left unmatched: 2. This CDR3 contains 11 residues. Germline values: CDR1 SNHLY, CDR2 FYNNEI. CDR3 region: CASSDRDRQFF. The CDR3, as DNA: TGTGCCAGCAGTGATAGGGACAGGCAGTTCTTC.

The CDR3 reads CASSELGGYRTDTQYF. Here the CDR3 DNA reads TGTGCCAGCAGTGAATTGGGGGGTTATCGAACAGATACGCAGTATTTT. The rearrangement uses TRBV2 and TRBJ2-3; weak D call: TRBD2 (6 bases). This CDR3 spans 16 amino acids. CDR1 and CDR2 (germline): SNHLY, FYNNEI. V was clipped by 2 bases and J by 3 bases, with 15 bases between them.

The CDR3 here is CASSPQGSDQPQHF. In DNA, the CDR3 is TGTGCCAGCTCACCACAGGGATCCGATCAGCCCCAGCATTTT. The chain has TRBV18 and TRBJ1-5; D gene ambiguous. CDR3 length: 14 residues. Germline V CDR1 and CDR2: KGHSH, LQKENI. The V and J ends lost 1 base and 5 bases respectively, with 9 bases between them.

This rearrangement joins TRBV12-5 to TRBJ1-5; D might be TRBD1 (6 bases). The CDR3 length is 16 residues. Trimming took off 1 base at V and 4 bases at J, with 14 bases between the two ends. Germline loops: CDR1 LGHNT, CDR2 FRNRAP. CDR3 sequence reads: CASGLAQGPANQPQHF. DNA of the CDR3: TGTGCTAGTGGTTTGGCACAGGGCCCAGCGAATCAGCCCCAGCATTTT.

The V call is TRBV12-5, the J call TRBJ1-6; perhaps TRBD1 as D (6 bases). The CDR3 extends over 13 amino acids. V was pared by 2 bases and J by 7 bases, with 6 bases between. Looked up from germline, CDR1 is LGHNT and CDR2 is FRNRAP. The CDR3 is CASGLRGNSPLHF. The CDR3 nucleotides read TGTGCTAGTGGTTTGAGGGGGAATTCACCCCTCCACTTT.

The chain employs TRBV2 and TRBJ2-7; D call uncertain. CDR3 length: 15 residues. Trimming shortened V by 3 bases and J by 5 bases, and 17 bases separated the two germline ends. Germline V gene lookup returns CDR1 SNHLY and CDR2 FYNNEI. CDR3 sequence reads: CASSEGSWLVHEQYF. The CDR3 DNA reads as TGTGCCAGCAGTGAGGGATCCTGGTTGGTCCACGAGCAGTACTTC.

This chain connects TRBV5-8 to TRBJ1-1, with 7 bases matching TRBD1. This CDR3 has 15 amino acids. J lost 1 base, V lost 4 bases, and 7 bases had no gene match. Looked up from germline, CDR1 is SGHTS and CDR2 is YDEGEE. Written as DNA, the CDR3 is TGTGCCAGCAGCAGGGGACAGACAAAGAACACTGAAGCTTTCTTT. Translation: CASSRGQTKNTEAFF.

In the case of this clone: Germline is not matched at one junction end, which may reflect a read error. V usage is TRBV5-5 and J usage is TRBJ2-3; 9 bases line up with TRBD1. The CDR3 spans 15 residues. CDR1 and CDR2 (germline): SGHKS, YYEKEE (reference sequence). CDR3: CASSLGQGSTDTQYF. CDR3 nucleotides: TGTGCCAGCAGTTTGGGACAGGGTAGCACAGATACGCAGTATTTT.

The chain combines TRBV2 with TRBJ2-3; 8 bases fit TRBD2. Germline CDR1 SNHLY, CDR2 FYNNEI. V shed 4 bases, J shed 3 bases, and the junction held 6 bases outside the gene matches. The CDR3 contains 15 residues. CDR3 region: CASSGAGEGTDTQYF. The CDR3 DNA reads TGTGCCAGCAGTGGAGCGGGGGAGGGAACAGATACGCAGTATTTT.

V gene TRBV7-9 combines with J gene TRBJ1-3; perhaps TRBD1 as D (5 bases). The CDR3 totals 16 residues. Germline assignment: CDR1 SEHNR and CDR2 FQNEAQ (reference sequence). V was pared by 0 bases and J by 0 bases, with 9 bases between. For the CDR3, the DNA is TGTGCCAGCAGCTTAGCGTCAGGGAACTCTGGAAACACCATATATTTT. The encoded protein is CASSLASGNSGNTIYF.

The gene calls are TRBV29-1 and TRBJ2-5; the match to TRBD1 covers 7 bases. CDR1 and CDR2 from the germline V gene are SQVTM and ANQGSEA. The CDR3 runs to 12 residues. The junction had 13 bases not matched to a gene; V was cut back by 7 bases and J by 11 bases. The CDR3 reads CSGLTGLGEQYF. The CDR3, as DNA: TGCAGCGGATTGACAGGGTTGGGGGAGCAGTACTTC.

This clone was seen once. The chain recombines TRBV5-4 with TRBJ1-6; D is uncertain. Germline V gene data show CDR1 as SGHNT and CDR2 as YYREEE (reference sequence). The germline V and J ends were trimmed by 4 bases and 8 bases, with 16 bases remaining between them. The CDR3 length is 15 residues. CDR3 nucleotide sequence: TGTGCCAGCAGCACGGAGGGCAGAAGAGATTCACCCCTCCACTTT. Residues: CASSTEGRRDSPLHF.

This chain joins TRBV28 and TRBJ1-1, with 7 nucleotides matching TRBD1. V shed 5 bases, J shed 4 bases, and the junction held 13 bases outside the gene matches. The CDR3 extends over 16 amino acids. From germline, CDR1 is MDHEN and CDR2 SYDVKM. The CDR3 DNA reads TGTGCCAGCAGTCCCGATTTTAAAGGGGGCTTCACTGAAGCTTTCTTT. It yields the protein CASSPDFKGGFTEAFF.

The CDR3 DNA reads TGTGCCACCTCGGGACTCGCGAACACCGGGGAGCTGTTTTTT. Encoded protein: CATSGLANTGELFF. The chain is built from TRBV7-9 and TRBJ2-2; TRBD2 is a possible D gene (6 bases). This CDR3 is 14 amino acids long. CDR1 is SEHNR and CDR2 is FQNEAQ in the germline V gene (reference sequence). The V gene lost 10 bases and the J gene lost 0 bases, with 12 bases spanning the gap.